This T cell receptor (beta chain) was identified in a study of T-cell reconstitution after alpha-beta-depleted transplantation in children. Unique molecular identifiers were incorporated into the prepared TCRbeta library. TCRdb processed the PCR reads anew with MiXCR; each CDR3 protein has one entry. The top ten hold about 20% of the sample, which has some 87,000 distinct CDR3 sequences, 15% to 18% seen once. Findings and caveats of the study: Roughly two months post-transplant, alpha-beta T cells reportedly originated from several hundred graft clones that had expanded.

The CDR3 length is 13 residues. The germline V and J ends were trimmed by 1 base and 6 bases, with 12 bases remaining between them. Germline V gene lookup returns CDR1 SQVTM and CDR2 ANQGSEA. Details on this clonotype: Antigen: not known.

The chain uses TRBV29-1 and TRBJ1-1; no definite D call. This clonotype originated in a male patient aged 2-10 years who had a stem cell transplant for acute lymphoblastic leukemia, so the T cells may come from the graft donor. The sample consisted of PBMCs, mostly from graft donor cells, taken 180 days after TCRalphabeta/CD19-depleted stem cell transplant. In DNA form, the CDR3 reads TGCAGCGTTGAAGTCGGGAGGATGGCTGAAGCTTTCTTT. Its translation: CSVEVGRMAEAFF.